Below are 10 T cell receptor beta chains sequenced from a single sample in a study of response to subunit inactivated influenza vaccine. TCRdb reprocessed the RT-PCR reads via MiXCR and lists one record per CDR3 protein. This sample has hundreds of thousands of distinct CDR3 sequences, with around 8% found just once. This material consisted of PBMCs from blood, taken around 25 months after vaccination. These receptor sequences come from a man aged 45 to 75 who received an inactivated influenza vaccine.

V is TRBV7-8 and J is TRBJ2-7, with D perhaps matching TRBD1 or TRBD2 (5 bases each). Germline V gene data show CDR1 as SGHVS and CDR2 as FQNEAQ. There are 17 residues in the CDR3. V was trimmed by 0 bases and J by 2 bases, leaving 17 bases between them. The DNA of the CDR3 is TGTGCCAGCAGCTTAGCCCAGCCGGGACCCCCTCCCTACGAGCAGTACTTC. It yields the protein CASSLAQPGPPPYEQYF.

This clonotype was observed a handful of times. The chain couples TRBV3-1 to TRBJ2-1, with D perhaps TRBD2 (7 bases). The CDR3 has 16 residues. Deletions cut 1 base from V and 7 bases from J, with 17 bases between. CDR1 is LGHDT, CDR2 YNNKEL, per germline (reference sequence). The CDR3 DNA reads as TGTGCCAGCAGCCAAGTAGGGGGAGGGCCGGGAAATGAGCAGTTCTTC. It codes for CASSQVGGGPGNEQFF.

The chain is built from TRBV29-1 and TRBJ2-7, with TRBD1 matching over 8 bases. Germline loops: CDR1 SQVTM, CDR2 ANQGSEA. The CDR3 spans 12 residues. Trimming took 3 bases from V and 8 from J; bases not matched to a gene: 6. CDR3: CSVEDRAGQQYF. CDR3 nucleotide sequence: TGCAGCGTTGAGGACAGGGCTGGGCAGCAGTACTTC.

The chain recombines TRBV5-4 with TRBJ2-1; TRBD2 might be the D (6 bases). V was clipped by 0 bases and J by 6 bases, with 19 bases between them. CDR1 SGHNT and CDR2 YYREEE come from the germline V gene (reference sequence). The CDR3 length is 17 residues. The CDR3 DNA reads TGTGCCAGCAGCTTGGCCCCGGGGACTGAGGGAGGCAATGAGCAGTTCTTC. Protein product: CASSLAPGTEGGNEQFF.

This clonotype was detected ten times or more. V and J are TRBV7-9 and TRBJ2-3; 9 bases line up with TRBD2. Germline values: CDR1 SEHNR, CDR2 FQNEAQ (reference sequence). The V segment lost 1 base and the J segment 5 bases; nucleotides outside the gene matches: 10. CDR3 length: 17 amino acids. The DNA of the CDR3 is TGTGCCAGCAGCTTAGTTGGATTAGCGGGAGTCAAAGATACGCAGTATTTT. As protein: CASSLVGLAGVKDTQYF.

This clonotype turned up a few times. The CDR3 spells CASSSYTGGEVTGELFF. CDR3 bases: TGTGCCAGCAGCTCTTACACAGGGGGCGAAGTCACCGGGGAGCTGTTTTTT. The chain is built from TRBV7-9 and TRBJ2-2, with 9 bases aligning to TRBD1. V lost 4 bases and J lost 4; bases outside the gene matches: 10. Per germline, CDR1 SEHNR and CDR2 FQNEAQ (reference sequence). The CDR3 runs to 17 residues.

The V call is TRBV7-8, the J call TRBJ2-7; D gene uncertain. This CDR3 spans 13 amino acids. Germline CDR1 is SGHVS and CDR2 is FQNEAQ. The V end was cut by 6 bases, the J end by 5 bases, with 14 bases between. The CDR3 DNA follows: TGTGCCAGCAGGCCCGGGCTTGAACACGAGCAGTACTTC. It encodes CASRPGLEHEQYF.

J is TRBJ2-2 and V is TRBV7-9, with 8 bases identical to TRBD2. Germline V gene data show CDR1 as SEHNR and CDR2 as FQNEAQ (reference sequence). With 4 bases clipped from V and 6 bases from J, the junction kept 4 bases outside the gene matches. The CDR3 spans 14 residues. CDR3 sequence reads: CASSSTSGAGELFF. The DNA of the CDR3 is TGTGCCAGCAGCTCAACTAGCGGTGCCGGGGAGCTGTTTTTT. The variable domain in full, completed from reference TRBV7-9 and TRBJ2-2, reads DTGVSQNPRHKITKRGQNVTFRCDPISEHNRLYWYRQTLGQGPEFLTYFQNEAQLEKSRLLSDRFSAERPKGSFSTLEIQRTEQGDSAMYLCASSSTSGAGELFFGEGSRLTVL.

This clonotype was detected a few times. The chain couples TRBV12-3 or TRBV12-4 to TRBJ1-1; TRBD1 might be the D (6 bases). V lost 6 bases, J lost 4 bases, and 15 bases lay in between. The CDR3 is 14 residues long. CDR3 protein: CASSPRTGPTEAFF. The DNA for the CDR3 is TGTGCCAGCAGCCCACGCACAGGGCCCACTGAAGCTTTCTTT.

The table lists this clonotype with a few counts. The genes are TRBV18 and TRBJ1-3, with D unresolved. Germline V gene data show CDR1 as KGHSH and CDR2 as LQKENI. The CDR3 runs 15 residues. The germline V and J ends were trimmed by 6 bases and 0 bases, with 12 bases remaining between them. The CDR3 here is CASSVNGNSGNTIYF. As DNA, the CDR3 is TGTGCCAGCTCCGTAAACGGCAACTCTGGAAACACCATATATTTT. Together with reference TRBV18 and TRBJ1-3, the CDR3 gives the full variable domain: NAGVMQNPRHLVRRRGQEARLRCSPMKGHSHVYWYRQLPEEGLKFMVYLQKENIIDESGMPKERFSAEFPKEGPSILRIQQVVRGDSAAYFCASSVNGNSGNTIYFGEGSWLTVV.